Included here is one T cell receptor (beta chain) sequence, with context. The antigen remains undetermined. This sample was included in a study of CD8+CD57+ T cells in acquired aplastic anemia. Overall study findings and caveats: Comparison of patients with controls identified about 30 shared CD8+ CDR3 sequences.

In germline, CDR1 is DFQATT, CDR2 SNEGSKA (reference sequence). With V trimmed by 1 base and J by 3 bases, 2 bases remained unmatched. This CDR3 region has 15 residues. The template used for profiling TCR beta VDJ and CDR3 was genomic DNA. In TCRdb, the reads were re-called with MiXCR into one record per CDR3 protein. The data show 200,000 or so distinct CDR3 sequences, 40% to 50% seen once. Sequencing involved patients with CD8+CD57+ cell expansion previously shown by flow cytometry. As a group, the patients uniformly had severe acquired aplastic anemia. Among the patients, none had received any therapy at the time of blood sampling.

V and J are TRBV20-1 and TRBJ2-7; 14 bases agree with TRBD2. Sequencing used sorted CD4+, CD8+, or CD8+CD57+ T cells (not recorded which) from PBMCs. The sequence was collected from a human donor with aplastic anemia. The CDR3 is CSARGGLAGVYEQYF. The CDR3 nucleotides are TGCAGTGCTAGAGGGGGACTAGCGGGGGTCTACGAGCAGTACTTC.